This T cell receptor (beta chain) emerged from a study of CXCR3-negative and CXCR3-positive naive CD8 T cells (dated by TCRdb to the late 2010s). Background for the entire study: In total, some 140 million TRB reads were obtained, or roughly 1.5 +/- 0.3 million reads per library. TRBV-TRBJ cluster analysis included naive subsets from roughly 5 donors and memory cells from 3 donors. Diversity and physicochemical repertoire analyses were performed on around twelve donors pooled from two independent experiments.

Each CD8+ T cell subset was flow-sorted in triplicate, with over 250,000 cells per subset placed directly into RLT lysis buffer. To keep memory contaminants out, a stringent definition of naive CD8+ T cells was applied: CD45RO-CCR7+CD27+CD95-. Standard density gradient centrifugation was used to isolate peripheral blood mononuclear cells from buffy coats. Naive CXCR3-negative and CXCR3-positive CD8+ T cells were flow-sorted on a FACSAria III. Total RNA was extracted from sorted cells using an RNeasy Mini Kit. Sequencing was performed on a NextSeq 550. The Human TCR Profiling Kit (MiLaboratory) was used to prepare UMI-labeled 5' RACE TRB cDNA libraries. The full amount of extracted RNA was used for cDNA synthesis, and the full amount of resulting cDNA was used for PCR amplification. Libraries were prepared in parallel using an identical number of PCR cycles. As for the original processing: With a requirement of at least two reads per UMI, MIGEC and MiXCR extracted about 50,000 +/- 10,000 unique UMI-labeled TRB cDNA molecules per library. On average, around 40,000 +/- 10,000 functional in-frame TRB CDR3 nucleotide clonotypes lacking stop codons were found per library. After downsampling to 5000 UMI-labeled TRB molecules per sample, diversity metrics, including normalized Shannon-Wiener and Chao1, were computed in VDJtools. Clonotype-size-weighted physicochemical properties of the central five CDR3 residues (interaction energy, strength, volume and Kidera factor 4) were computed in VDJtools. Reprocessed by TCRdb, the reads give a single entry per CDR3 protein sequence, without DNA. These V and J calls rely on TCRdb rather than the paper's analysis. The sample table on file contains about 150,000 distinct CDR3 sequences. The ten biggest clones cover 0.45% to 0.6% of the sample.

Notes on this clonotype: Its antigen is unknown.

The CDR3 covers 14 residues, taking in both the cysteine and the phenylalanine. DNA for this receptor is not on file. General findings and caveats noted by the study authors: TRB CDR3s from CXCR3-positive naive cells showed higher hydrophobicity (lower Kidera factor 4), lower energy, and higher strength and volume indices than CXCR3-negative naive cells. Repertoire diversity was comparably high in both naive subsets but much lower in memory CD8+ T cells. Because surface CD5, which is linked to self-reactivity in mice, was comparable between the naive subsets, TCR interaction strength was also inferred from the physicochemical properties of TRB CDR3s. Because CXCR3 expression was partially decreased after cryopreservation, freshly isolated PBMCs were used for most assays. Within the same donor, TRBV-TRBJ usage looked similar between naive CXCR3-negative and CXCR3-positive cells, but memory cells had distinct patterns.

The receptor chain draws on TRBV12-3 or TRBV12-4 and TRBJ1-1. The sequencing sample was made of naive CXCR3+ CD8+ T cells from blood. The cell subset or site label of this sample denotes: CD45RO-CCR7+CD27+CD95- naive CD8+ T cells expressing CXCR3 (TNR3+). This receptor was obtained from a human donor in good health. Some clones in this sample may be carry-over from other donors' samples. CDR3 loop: CASSFLGLNTEAFF.